This TCR beta chain was profiled in a study of cytomegalovirus exposure and HLA in healthy donors. Study-level information: Some 90 million unique TCRs from HLA-typed donors were held in an early data release. Study results and caveats: In a later analysis, most CMV-associated TCR beta chains appeared HLA-restricted. In a later analysis, TCR beta V- and J-gene trimming was associated with a missense DCLRE1C variant.

This CDR3 spans 15 amino acids. Trimming removed 4 bases from V and 0 bases from J, with 12 bases in between. CDR1 is MGHRA and CDR2 is YSYEKL in the germline V gene. As to this clone: Antigen unknown.

Though probably carrying unrecorded immune exposures, donors were nominally healthy at sampling. PCR involved 60 Vbeta and 13 Jbeta primers. Here immunoSEQ multiplex PCR was the method, and the copy in TCRdb shows in-frame clones only, minus some. The top ten hold 0.9% to 1.5% of the sample, which has more than 85,000 clones, around 80% seen once. The TCR sequence derives from a woman aged 18-35 years in good health and CMV-seronegative. The chain has TRBV4-1 and TRBJ1-2, with D possibly matching TRBD1 (5 bases). What was sequenced was PBMCs. DNA for the CDR3: TGCGCCAGCAGCCCTCGTAGGGGTGCTAACTATGGCTACACCTTC. Translating gives CASSPRRGANYGYTF.